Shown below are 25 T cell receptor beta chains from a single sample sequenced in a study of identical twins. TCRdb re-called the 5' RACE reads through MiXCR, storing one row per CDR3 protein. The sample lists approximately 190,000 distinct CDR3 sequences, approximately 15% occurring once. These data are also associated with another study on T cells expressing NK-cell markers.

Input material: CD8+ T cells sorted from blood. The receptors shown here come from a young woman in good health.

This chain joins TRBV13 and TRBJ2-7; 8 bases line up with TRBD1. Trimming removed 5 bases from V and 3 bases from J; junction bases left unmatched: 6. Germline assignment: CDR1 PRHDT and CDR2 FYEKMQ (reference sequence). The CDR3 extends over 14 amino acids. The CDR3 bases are TGTGCCAGCAGCGCCGGGACAGGAGTCTACGAGCAGTACTTC. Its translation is CASSAGTGVYEQYF.

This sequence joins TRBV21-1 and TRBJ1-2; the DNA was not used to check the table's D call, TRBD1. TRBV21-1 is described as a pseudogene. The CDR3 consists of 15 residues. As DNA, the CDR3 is TGTGCCAGCAGCAAGGGCCCGGGACAGAACTATGGCTACACCTTC. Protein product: CASSKGPGQNYGYTF.

CDR3 coding DNA: TGTGCCAGCAGTCAAACAGGGATAATAGACGAGCAGTACTTC. Translated, it gives CASSQTGIIDEQYF. The rearrangement joins TRBV6-2 or TRBV6-3 to TRBJ2-7; D might be TRBD1 (6 bases). The CDR3 length is 14 residues. Looked up from germline, CDR1 is MNHEY and CDR2 is SVGEGT. With 5 bases removed from V and 5 bases from J, the gap between germline ends came to 16 bases.

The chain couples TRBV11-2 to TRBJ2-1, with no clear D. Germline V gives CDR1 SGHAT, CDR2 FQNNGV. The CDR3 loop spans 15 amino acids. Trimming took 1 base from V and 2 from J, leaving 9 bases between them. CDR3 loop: CASSLGYATYNEQFF. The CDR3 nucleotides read TGTGCCAGCAGCTTAGGATACGCGACCTACAATGAGCAGTTCTTC.

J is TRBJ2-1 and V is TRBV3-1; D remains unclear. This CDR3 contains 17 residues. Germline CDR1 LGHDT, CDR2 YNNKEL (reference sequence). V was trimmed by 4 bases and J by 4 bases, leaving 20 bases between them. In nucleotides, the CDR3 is TGTGCCAGCAGCCTCATGCCCTCGGGTTCTGGGTACAATGAGCAGTTCTTC. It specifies CASSLMPSGSGYNEQFF.

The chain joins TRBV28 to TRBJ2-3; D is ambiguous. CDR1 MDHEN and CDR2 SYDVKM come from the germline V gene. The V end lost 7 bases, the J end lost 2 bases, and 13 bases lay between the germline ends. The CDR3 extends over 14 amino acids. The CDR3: CASNDFSYTDTQYF. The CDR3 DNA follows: TGTGCCAGCAACGACTTCTCCTACACAGATACGCAGTATTTT.

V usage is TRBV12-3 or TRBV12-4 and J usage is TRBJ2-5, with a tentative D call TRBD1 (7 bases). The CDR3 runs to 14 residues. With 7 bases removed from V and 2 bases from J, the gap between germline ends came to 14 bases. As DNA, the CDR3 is TGTGCCAGCACCGTGGGGGGACAGCAAGAGACCCAGTACTTC. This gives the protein CASTVGGQQETQYF.

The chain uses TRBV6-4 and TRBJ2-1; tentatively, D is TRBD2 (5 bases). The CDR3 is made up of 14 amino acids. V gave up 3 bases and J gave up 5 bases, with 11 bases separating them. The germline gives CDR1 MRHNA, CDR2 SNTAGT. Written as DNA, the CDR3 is TGTGCCAGCAGTGATTCGAGCGGCCACAATGAGCAGTTCTTC. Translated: CASSDSSGHNEQFF.

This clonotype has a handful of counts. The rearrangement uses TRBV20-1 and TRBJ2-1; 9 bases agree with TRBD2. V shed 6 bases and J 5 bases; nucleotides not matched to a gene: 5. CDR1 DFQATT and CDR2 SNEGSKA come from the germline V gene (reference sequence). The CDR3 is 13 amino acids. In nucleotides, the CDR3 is TGCAGTGCCCGACTAGCGGACGACAATGAGCAGTTCTTC. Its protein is CSARLADDNEQFF.

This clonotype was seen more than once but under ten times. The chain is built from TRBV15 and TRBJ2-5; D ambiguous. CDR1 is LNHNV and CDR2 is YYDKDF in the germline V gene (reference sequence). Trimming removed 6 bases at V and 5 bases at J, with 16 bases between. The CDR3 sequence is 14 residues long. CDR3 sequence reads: CATRGSQFGETQYF. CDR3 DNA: TGTGCCACCAGGGGAAGCCAGTTCGGTGAGACCCAGTACTTC.

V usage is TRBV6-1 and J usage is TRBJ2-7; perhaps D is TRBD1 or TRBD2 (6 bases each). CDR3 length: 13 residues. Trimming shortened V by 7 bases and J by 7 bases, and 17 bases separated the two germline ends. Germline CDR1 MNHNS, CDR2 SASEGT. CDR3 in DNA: TGTGCCAGCAAGTGGGGGGCCGGAGGTGAGCAGTACTTC. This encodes CASKWGAGGEQYF.

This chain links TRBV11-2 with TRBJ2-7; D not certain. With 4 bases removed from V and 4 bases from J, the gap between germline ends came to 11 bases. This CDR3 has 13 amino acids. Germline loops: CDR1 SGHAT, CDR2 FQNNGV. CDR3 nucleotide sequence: TGTGCCAGCAGCTCATCCATCGGGTACGAGCAGTACTTC. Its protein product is CASSSSIGYEQYF.

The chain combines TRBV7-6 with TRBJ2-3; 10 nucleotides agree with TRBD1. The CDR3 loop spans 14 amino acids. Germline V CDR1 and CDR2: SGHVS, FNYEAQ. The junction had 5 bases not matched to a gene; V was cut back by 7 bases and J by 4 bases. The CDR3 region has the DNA TGTGCCAGCACGACAGGGGGCGAGGCAGATACGCAGTATTTT. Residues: CASTTGGEADTQYF.

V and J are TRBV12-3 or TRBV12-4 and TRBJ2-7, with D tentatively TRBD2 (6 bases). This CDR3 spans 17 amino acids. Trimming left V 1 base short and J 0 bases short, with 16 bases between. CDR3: CASSLVYGQTSSYEQYF. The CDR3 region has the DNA TGTGCCAGCAGTTTAGTATATGGTCAGACTAGCTCCTACGAGCAGTACTTC.

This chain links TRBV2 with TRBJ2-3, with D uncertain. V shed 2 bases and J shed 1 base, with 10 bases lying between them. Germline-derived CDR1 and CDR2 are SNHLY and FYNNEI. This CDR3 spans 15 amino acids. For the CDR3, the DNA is TGTGCCAGCAGTGAACCGGCTATACGCACAGATACGCAGTATTTT. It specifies CASSEPAIRTDTQYF. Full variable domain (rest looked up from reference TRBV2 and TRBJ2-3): EPEVTQTPSHQVTQMGQEVILRCVPISNHLYFYWYRQILGQKVEFLVSFYNNEISEKSEIFDDQFSVERPDGSNFTLKIRSTKLEDSAMYFCASSEPAIRTDTQYFGPGTRLTVL.

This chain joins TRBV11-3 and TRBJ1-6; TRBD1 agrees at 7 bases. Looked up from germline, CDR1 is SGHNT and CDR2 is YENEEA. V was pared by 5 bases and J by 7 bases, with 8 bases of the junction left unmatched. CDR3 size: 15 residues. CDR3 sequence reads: CASSPRQGVNSPLHF. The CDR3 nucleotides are TGTGCCAGCAGCCCGCGCCAGGGGGTGAATTCACCCCTCCACTTT.

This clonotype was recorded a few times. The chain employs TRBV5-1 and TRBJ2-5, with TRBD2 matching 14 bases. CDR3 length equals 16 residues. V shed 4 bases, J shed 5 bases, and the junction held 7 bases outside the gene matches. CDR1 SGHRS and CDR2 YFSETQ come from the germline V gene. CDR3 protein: CASSPRLAGGHETQYF. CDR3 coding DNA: TGCGCCAGCAGCCCCAGACTAGCGGGGGGGCATGAGACCCAGTACTTC.

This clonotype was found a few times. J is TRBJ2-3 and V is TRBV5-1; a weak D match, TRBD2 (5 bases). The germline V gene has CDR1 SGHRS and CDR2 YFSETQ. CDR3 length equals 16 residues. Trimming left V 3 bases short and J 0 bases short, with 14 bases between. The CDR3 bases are TGCGCCAGCAGCTCCCTCCAGCGGTATAGCACAGATACGCAGTATTTT. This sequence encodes CASSSLQRYSTDTQYF. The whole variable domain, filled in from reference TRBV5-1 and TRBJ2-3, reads KAGVTQTPRYLIKTRGQQVTLSCSPISGHRSVSWYQQTPGQGLQFLFEYFSETQRNKGNFPGRFSGRQFSNSRSEMNVSTLELGDSALYLCASSSLQRYSTDTQYFGPGTRLTVL.

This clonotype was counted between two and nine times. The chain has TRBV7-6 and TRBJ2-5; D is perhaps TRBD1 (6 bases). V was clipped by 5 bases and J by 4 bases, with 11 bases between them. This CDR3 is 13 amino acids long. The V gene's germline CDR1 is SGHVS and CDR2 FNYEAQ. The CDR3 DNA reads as TGTGCCAGCAGCCTCAGGGGACGAGAGACCCAGTACTTC. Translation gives CASSLRGRETQYF.

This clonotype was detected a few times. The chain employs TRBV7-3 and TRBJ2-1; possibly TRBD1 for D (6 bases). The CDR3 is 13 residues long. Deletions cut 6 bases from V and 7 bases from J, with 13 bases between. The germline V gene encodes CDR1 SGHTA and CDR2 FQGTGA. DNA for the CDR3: TGTGCCAGCAGGGCGGGTACAGGGAATGAGCAGTTCTTC. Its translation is CASRAGTGNEQFF.

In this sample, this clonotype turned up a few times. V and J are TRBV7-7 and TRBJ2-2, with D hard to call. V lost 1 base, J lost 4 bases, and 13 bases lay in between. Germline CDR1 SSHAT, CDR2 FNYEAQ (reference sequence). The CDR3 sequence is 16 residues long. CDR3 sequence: CASSLGSGHITGELFF. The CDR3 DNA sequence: TGTGCCAGCAGCTTAGGGTCGGGCCATATCACCGGGGAGCTGTTTTTT.

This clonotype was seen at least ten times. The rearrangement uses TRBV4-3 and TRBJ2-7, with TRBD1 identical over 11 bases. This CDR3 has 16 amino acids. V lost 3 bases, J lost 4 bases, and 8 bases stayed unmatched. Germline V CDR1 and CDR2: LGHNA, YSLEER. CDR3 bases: TGCGCCAGCAGCCAGGTGGTAGGGACAGGGGGATACGAGCAGTACTTC. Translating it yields CASSQVVGTGGYEQYF.

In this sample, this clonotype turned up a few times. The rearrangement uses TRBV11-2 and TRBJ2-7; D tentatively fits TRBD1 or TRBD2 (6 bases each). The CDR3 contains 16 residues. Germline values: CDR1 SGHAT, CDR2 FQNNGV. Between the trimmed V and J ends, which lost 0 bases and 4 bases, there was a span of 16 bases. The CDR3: CASSLDGGGKLYEQYF. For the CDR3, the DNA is TGTGCCAGCAGCTTAGATGGAGGGGGGAAACTATACGAGCAGTACTTC.

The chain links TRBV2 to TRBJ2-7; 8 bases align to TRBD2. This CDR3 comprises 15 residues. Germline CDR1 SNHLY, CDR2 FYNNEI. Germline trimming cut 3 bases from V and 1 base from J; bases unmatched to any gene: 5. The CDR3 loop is CASSDFVAGSYEQYF. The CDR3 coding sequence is TGTGCCAGCAGTGATTTCGTAGCGGGGTCCTACGAGCAGTACTTC. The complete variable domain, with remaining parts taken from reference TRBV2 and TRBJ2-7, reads EPEVTQTPSHQVTQMGQEVILRCVPISNHLYFYWYRQILGQKVEFLVSFYNNEISEKSEIFDDQFSVERPDGSNFTLKIRSTKLEDSAMYFCASSDFVAGSYEQYFGPGTRLTVT.

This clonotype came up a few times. The CDR3 DNA follows: TGTGCCAGCAGTCGGACACCGCGCGTGCCTTACGAGCAGTACTTC. This encodes CASSRTPRVPYEQYF. V is TRBV7-2 and J is TRBJ2-7; D is possibly TRBD1 (5 bases). Germline CDR1 reads SGHTA; CDR2 reads FQGNSA. With 6 bases removed from V and 4 bases from J, the gap between germline ends came to 19 bases. The CDR3 contains 15 residues.